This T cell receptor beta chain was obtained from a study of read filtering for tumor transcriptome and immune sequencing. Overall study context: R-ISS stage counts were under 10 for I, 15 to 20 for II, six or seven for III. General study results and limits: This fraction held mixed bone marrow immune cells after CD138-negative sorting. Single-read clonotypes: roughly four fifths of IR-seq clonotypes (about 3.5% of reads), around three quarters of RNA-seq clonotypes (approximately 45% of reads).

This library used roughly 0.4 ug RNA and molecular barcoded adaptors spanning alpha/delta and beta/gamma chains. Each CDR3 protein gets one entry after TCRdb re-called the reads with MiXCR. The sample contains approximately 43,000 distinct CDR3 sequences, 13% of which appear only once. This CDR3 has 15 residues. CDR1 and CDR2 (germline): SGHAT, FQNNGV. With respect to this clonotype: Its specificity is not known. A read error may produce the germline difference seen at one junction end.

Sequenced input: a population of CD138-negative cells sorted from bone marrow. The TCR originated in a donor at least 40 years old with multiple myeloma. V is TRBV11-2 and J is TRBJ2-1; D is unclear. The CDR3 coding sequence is TGTACCAGCAGCTTTTCCAGGCACCGCAGTCGTGAGCAGTTCTTC. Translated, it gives CTSSFSRHRSREQFF.